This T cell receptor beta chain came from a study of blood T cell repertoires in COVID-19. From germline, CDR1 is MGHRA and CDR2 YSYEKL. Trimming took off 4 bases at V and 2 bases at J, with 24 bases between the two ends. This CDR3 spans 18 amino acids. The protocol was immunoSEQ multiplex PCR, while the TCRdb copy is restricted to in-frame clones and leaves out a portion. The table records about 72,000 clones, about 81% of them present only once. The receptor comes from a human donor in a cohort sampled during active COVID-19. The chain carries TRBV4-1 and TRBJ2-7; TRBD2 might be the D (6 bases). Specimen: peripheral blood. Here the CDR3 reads CASSRGDSRTFPAYEQYF. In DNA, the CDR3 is TGCGCCAGCAGCCGAGGGGACTCCAGGACATTCCCTGCCTACGAGCAGTACTTC.